The next 7 T cell receptor beta chains were all read from a single sample in a study of metastatic and nonmetastatic thyroid tumors. TCRdb redid the clone calls on the PCR reads using MiXCR. The data show about 5,400 clones, with 33% seen just once and roughly a quarter held by the top ten. Treatment of any kind had been given to no patient before thyroid surgery. Source material: adjacent normal tissue. All receptors come from a female donor with papillary thyroid cancer or a benign thyroid nodule (not recorded which). Some clones in this sample may be carry-over from other donors' samples.

The chain employs TRBV6-2 or TRBV6-3 and TRBJ1-6, with D possibly TRBD1 on 5 matching bases. This CDR3 comprises 16 residues. The V and J ends lost 2 bases and 8 bases respectively, with 16 bases between them. Germline values: CDR1 MNHEY, CDR2 SVGEGT. The chain's CDR3 is CASSYGLGEWDSPLHF. CDR3 coding DNA: TGTGCCAGCAGTTACGGTCTGGGGGAGTGGGATTCACCCCTCCACTTT.

V is TRBV27 and J is TRBJ1-2; a weak D match, TRBD1 (6 bases). Germline V gives CDR1 MNHEY, CDR2 SMNVEV (reference sequence). Trimming shortened V by 5 bases and J by 4 bases, and 17 bases separated the two germline ends. The length of the CDR3 is 15 residues. The CDR3 loop is CASSHRAGVSYGYTF. CDR3 nucleotide sequence: TGTGCCAGCAGTCACCGGGCAGGGGTTAGCTATGGCTACACCTTC.

The chain uses TRBV7-2 and TRBJ2-1, with no clear D. CDR1 and CDR2 (germline): SGHTA, FQGNSA. The CDR3 has 13 amino acids. Trimming took off 4 bases at V and 1 base at J, with 5 bases between the two ends. CDR3 sequence reads: CASSSGSYNEQFF. DNA of the CDR3: TGTGCCAGCAGCTCAGGTTCCTACAATGAGCAGTTCTTC.

In regard to this clone: Germline is not matched at one junction end, which may reflect a read error. The gene calls are TRBV20-1 and TRBJ2-5, with TRBD2 as a possible D gene (5 bases). The CDR3 has 11 amino acids. Germline loops: CDR1 DFQATT, CDR2 SNEGSKA (reference sequence). The CDR3 DNA follows: TGCAGTGCAAGAGGGCACTCGACCCAGTACTTC. It encodes CSARGHSTQYF.

The chain recombines TRBV27 with TRBJ2-2; D unresolved. The CDR3 is made up of 14 amino acids. Trimming cost V 3 bases and J 8 bases, with 13 bases left between them. The germline CDR1 and CDR2 sequences are MNHEY and SMNVEV (reference sequence). In DNA form, the CDR3 reads TGTGCCAGCAGTTTCCTGGAGACCTCGGGGGAGCTGTTTTTT. Its translation is CASSFLETSGELFF.

This clone was seen more than once but under ten times. This chain links TRBV10-3 with TRBJ1-1, with unresolved D. Germline V gives CDR1 ENHRY, CDR2 SYGVKD. Trimming cost V 4 bases and J 1 base, with 10 bases left between them. The length of the CDR3 is 14 residues. The CDR3 DNA follows: TGTGCCATCAGTGCCGGGGAGACGAACACTGAAGCTTTCTTT. This gives the protein CAISAGETNTEAFF.

The chain recombines TRBV9 with TRBJ1-3; D call uncertain. Germline V CDR1 and CDR2: SGDLS, YYNGEE. The CDR3 has 15 residues. Trimming took off 0 bases at V and 0 bases at J, with 7 bases between the two ends. Here the CDR3 DNA reads TGTGCCAGCAGCGTAGGGCACGGCTCTGGAAACACCATATATTTT. It is translated as CASSVGHGSGNTIYF. The full variable domain, in which reference TRBV9 and TRBJ1-3 provide the parts outside the CDR3, is DSGVTQTPKHLITATGQRVTLRCSPRSGDLSVYWYQQSLDQGLQFLIQYYNGEERAKGNILERFSAQQFPDLHSELNLSSLELGDSALYFCASSVGHGSGNTIYFGEGSWLTVV.